This section outlines one T cell receptor (beta chain) sequence together with its context. This sample is part of a study of beta chain features in type 1 diabetes. V lost 5 bases and J lost 0, with 17 bases in between. This CDR3 spans 17 amino acids. The germline V gene encodes CDR1 SEHNR and CDR2 FQNEAQ (reference sequence). Investigators reverse transcribed all isolated RNA, so they sequenced expressed TCRB transcripts. The protocol was immunoSEQ multiplex PCR, while the TCRdb copy is restricted to in-frame clones and leaves out a portion. The sample includes some 220,000 clones, approximately 11% seen only once; the top ten take 1% to 1.5%.

The rearrangement uses TRBV7-9 and TRBJ1-3; D possibly corresponds to TRBD1 (6 bases). Sequenced input: central memory CD4+ T cells from blood. This clonotype was obtained from a man aged 18 to 35 in good health. The DNA for the CDR3 is TGTGCCAGCAGCCCCCAGGGGTCGGGAAGCTCTGGAAACACCATATATTTT. It yields the protein CASSPQGSGSSGNTIYF.